The 23 T cell receptor beta chains in this list originate from one sample, sequenced in a study of T-cell reconstitution after alpha-beta-depleted transplantation in children. Preparing the TCRbeta library involved the use of unique molecular identifiers. TCRdb reanalysed the PCR reads using MiXCR and keeps one entry per CDR3 protein. The sample has about 980,000 distinct CDR3 sequences; less than 30% are singletons. The starting material was PBMCs, mostly from graft donor cells, obtained 360 days after TCRalphabeta/CD19-depleted stem cell transplant. These receptors originate from a boy in the first two years of life who had a stem cell transplant for SCID, so the T cells may come from the graft donor.

The chain combines TRBV11-2 with TRBJ1-1; no reliable D call. CDR3 length equals 13 residues. Looked up from germline, CDR1 is SGHAT and CDR2 is FQNNGV. V was clipped by 0 bases and J by 8 bases, with 10 bases between them. The chain's CDR3 is CASSLERSTEAFF. For the CDR3, the DNA is TGTGCCAGCAGCTTAGAGCGGTCCACCGAAGCTTTCTTT.

The chain employs TRBV7-2 and TRBJ2-1, with D unclear. The CDR3 contains 15 residues. Trimming took 4 bases from V and 1 from J, leaving 11 bases between them. Germline CDR1 is SGHTA and CDR2 is FQGNSA. Here the CDR3 DNA reads TGTGCCAGCAGCTCCCAGGTGGGGTCCTACAATGAGCAGTTCTTC. Protein sequence: CASSSQVGSYNEQFF. Looking up the rest from reference TRBV7-2 and TRBJ2-1 gives the full variable domain: GAGVSQSPSNKVTEKGKDVELRCDPISGHTALYWYRQSLGQGLEFLIYFQGNSAPDKSGLPSDRFSAERTGGSVSTLTIQRTQQEDSAVYLCASSSQVGSYNEQFFGPGTRLTVL.

This chain connects TRBV2 to TRBJ2-3, with 13 positions matching TRBD2. Germline lookup yields CDR1 SNHLY and CDR2 FYNNEI. V gave up 6 bases and J gave up 7 bases; unmatched junction bases: 7. This CDR3 has 15 amino acids. The CDR3 region is CASRVLAGGPYTQYF. The CDR3 nucleotides are TGTGCCAGCAGGGTACTAGCGGGGGGGCCATATACGCAGTATTTT.

The V and J genes are TRBV20-1 and TRBJ2-3; no clear D. The germline V and J ends were trimmed by 4 bases and 5 bases, with 7 bases remaining between them. The CDR3 has 11 amino acids. Germline CDR1 reads DFQATT; CDR2 reads SNEGSKA (reference sequence). The CDR3 bases are TGCAGTGCTACCAAGAAAGATACGCAGTATTTT. Protein product: CSATKKDTQYF.

This clonotype was recorded a few times. The chain carries TRBV13 and TRBJ2-2, with D possibly matching TRBD2 (5 bases). The CDR3 runs to 16 residues. Germline CDR1 PRHDT, CDR2 FYEKMQ (reference sequence). Trimming shortened V by 1 base and J by 4 bases, and 13 bases separated the two germline ends. The chain's CDR3 is CASSLEASSSTGELFF. The CDR3, as DNA: TGTGCCAGCAGCTTAGAGGCGTCTAGCAGCACCGGGGAGCTGTTTTTT.

This clonotype has a handful of counts. The chain joins TRBV7-9 to TRBJ2-4; 8 bases are shared with TRBD1. In germline, CDR1 is SEHNR, CDR2 FQNEAQ (reference sequence). The V and J ends lost 6 bases and 8 bases, in that order; junction bases with no gene match: 9. The CDR3 runs to 14 residues. The CDR3 DNA reads TGTGCCAGCAGTTATGTAACAGGGGGTGACATTCAGTACTTC. Its translation is CASSYVTGGDIQYF. Based on the CDR3 plus reference TRBV7-9 and TRBJ2-4, the full variable domain is DTGVSQNPRHKITKRGQNVTFRCDPISEHNRLYWYRQTLGQGPEFLTYFQNEAQLEKSRLLSDRFSAERPKGSFSTLEIQRTEQGDSAMYLCASSYVTGGDIQYFGAGTRLSVL.

A few counts support this clonotype. In DNA, the CDR3 is TGCGCCAGCAGCTTGGCCCGGTCCGGGGACAATGAGCAGTTCTTC. Amino acids: CASSLARSGDNEQFF. This sequence joins TRBV5-1 and TRBJ2-1, with D perhaps matching TRBD2 (5 bases). Germline assignment: CDR1 SGHRS and CDR2 YFSETQ. V was pared by 0 bases and J by 5 bases, with 12 bases between. The CDR3 is 15 amino acids.

This clonotype occurred a few times. CDR3 sequence (DNA): TGTGCCAGCAGGTGGGGCGGCGGGGCGCGGGACACTGAAGCTTTCTTT. Translated, it gives CASRWGGGARDTEAFF. V and J are TRBV6-1 and TRBJ1-1, with a tentative D call TRBD1 (5 bases). The V end lost 6 bases, the J end lost 3 bases, and 20 bases lay between the germline ends. Germline CDR1 and CDR2: MNHNS and SASEGT. The CDR3 loop spans 16 amino acids.

Many counts were recorded for this clonotype. The rearrangement uses TRBV12-3 or TRBV12-4 and TRBJ2-2; D unresolved. The CDR3 has 15 residues. Between the trimmed V and J ends, which lost 6 bases and 7 bases, there was a span of 18 bases. The CDR3: CASSPPSLGIGELFF. DNA for the CDR3: TGTGCCAGCAGCCCCCCATCCCTAGGTATCGGGGAGCTGTTTTTT.

The chain is built from TRBV28 and TRBJ2-3; 7 positions agree with TRBD1. The junction had 4 bases not matched to a gene; V was cut back by 3 bases and J by 4 bases. The CDR3 is made up of 14 amino acids. CDR1 MDHEN and CDR2 SYDVKM come from the germline V gene. The CDR3 sequence is CASSLDRPADTQYF. CDR3 in DNA: TGTGCCAGCAGTTTGGACAGGCCAGCAGATACGCAGTATTTT.

The J gene is TRBJ2-1, the V gene TRBV28; the match to TRBD2 covers 14 bases. This CDR3 has 15 residues. Germline lookup yields CDR1 MDHEN and CDR2 SYDVKM. V lost 6 bases, J lost 10 bases, and 8 bases stayed unmatched. The DNA for the CDR3 is TGTGCCAGCAGCCCCCTGACTAGCGGGGGGGAAGAGCAGTTCTTC. Translated: CASSPLTSGGEEQFF.

This chain connects TRBV20-1 to TRBJ1-6; unclear D gene. Trimming removed 6 bases at V and 0 bases at J, with 9 bases between. In germline, CDR1 is DFQATT, CDR2 SNEGSKA (reference sequence). The CDR3 sequence is 14 residues long. Here the CDR3 reads CSAMARSYNSPLHF. The CDR3 DNA is TGCAGTGCGATGGCGCGCTCCTATAATTCACCCCTCCACTTT.

CDR3 sequence reads: CASSLYRDRAYNEQFF. The CDR3 region has the DNA TGCGCCAGCAGCTTGTACCGGGACAGGGCTTACAATGAGCAGTTCTTC. The chain uses TRBV5-1 and TRBJ2-1, with 9 nucleotides matching TRBD1. The V gene's germline CDR1 is SGHRS and CDR2 YFSETQ. The V gene end was trimmed by 1 base and the J gene end by 4 bases; junction bases not matched to a gene: 6. This CDR3 spans 16 amino acids.

This clonotype was detected only a few times. The J gene is TRBJ2-3, the V gene TRBV5-1; TRBD1 aligns across 9 bases. There are 16 residues in the CDR3. V was clipped by 4 bases and J by 0 bases; unmatched bases: 6. The germline gives CDR1 SGHRS, CDR2 YFSETQ. DNA of the CDR3: TGCGCCAGCAGCGCGGGGACAGGGCATAGCACAGATACGCAGTATTTT. It encodes CASSAGTGHSTDTQYF.

J is TRBJ2-7 and V is TRBV4-2, with D possibly TRBD2 on 5 matching bases. Germline loops: CDR1 LGHNA, CDR2 YNFKEQ. The CDR3 totals 16 residues. The germline V and J ends were trimmed by 2 bases and 2 bases, with 16 bases remaining between them. The DNA of the CDR3 is TGTGCCAGCAGCCAACCCGGGGTAGCAACCGCCTACGAGCAGTACTTC. Protein: CASSQPGVATAYEQYF.

V is TRBV7-9 and J is TRBJ2-7; D gene uncertain. The germline V gene encodes CDR1 SEHNR and CDR2 FQNEAQ (reference sequence). The CDR3 extends over 13 amino acids. V gave up 6 bases and J gave up 3 bases, with 12 bases separating them. DNA for the CDR3: TGTGCCAGCAGTCCATCGCTACACTACGAGCAGTACTTC. It codes for CASSPSLHYEQYF. The entire variable domain, with the rest obtained from reference TRBV7-9 and TRBJ2-7, is as follows: DTGVSQNPRHKITKRGQNVTFRCDPISEHNRLYWYRQTLGQGPEFLTYFQNEAQLEKSRLLSDRFSAERPKGSFSTLEIQRTEQGDSAMYLCASSPSLHYEQYFGPGTRLTVT.

This clonotype showed up just a few times. V usage is TRBV5-1 and J usage is TRBJ2-3, with TRBD1 matching 9 bases. With 7 bases clipped from V and 3 bases from J, the junction kept 9 bases outside the gene matches. Germline assignment: CDR1 SGHRS and CDR2 YFSETQ. The CDR3 runs 15 residues. CDR3 residues: CASGGTGIDTDTQYF. The CDR3 DNA follows: TGCGCCAGCGGTGGGACAGGGATAGATACAGATACGCAGTATTTT.

Regarding this clonotype: Mismatch with germline at one junction end may stem from a read error. The gene calls are TRBV7-9 and TRBJ2-7, with 9 bases fitting TRBD1. This CDR3 comprises 12 residues. From germline, CDR1 is SEHNR and CDR2 FQNEAQ (reference sequence). The DNA for the CDR3 is TGTGCCAGCAGCTTAGAAAGGGAGGGACAGGGCTTC. It yields the protein CASSLEREGQGF.

The chain recombines TRBV5-1 with TRBJ2-7, with D possibly TRBD1 on 6 matching bases. This CDR3 region has 17 residues. The ends were cut back, 0 bases at V and 0 bases at J, with 16 bases in the middle. Germline assignment: CDR1 SGHRS and CDR2 YFSETQ. CDR3 amino acids: CASSLAPGAAISYEQYF. As DNA, the CDR3 is TGCGCCAGCAGCTTGGCCCCAGGGGCCGCCATCTCCTACGAGCAGTACTTC.

This clonotype has a handful of counts. This sequence joins TRBV7-8 and TRBJ2-2; perhaps TRBD1 as D (6 bases). CDR1 is SGHVS, CDR2 FQNEAQ, per germline. Trimming left V 4 bases short and J 2 bases short, with 11 bases between. The CDR3 runs 15 residues. As DNA, the CDR3 is TGTGCCAGCAGCTCCGGGACATACAACACCGGGGAGCTGTTTTTT. It yields the protein CASSSGTYNTGELFF.

The table lists this clonotype with a few counts. The chain links TRBV6-1 to TRBJ2-1; 8 positions match TRBD1. The CDR3 runs 15 residues. Germline CDR1 reads MNHNS; CDR2 reads SASEGT. J lost 3 bases, V lost 6 bases, and 7 bases had no gene match. Here the CDR3 DNA reads TGTGCCAGCAGCGCCGGGACAGGCTACTACAATGAGCAGTTCTTC. Translating it yields CASSAGTGYYNEQFF.

This clonotype was detected a few times. The V call is TRBV6-6, the J call TRBJ2-5; maybe TRBD1 (6 bases). In germline, CDR1 is MNHNY, CDR2 SVGAGI (reference sequence). CDR3 length: 12 amino acids. Deletions cut 6 bases from V and 4 bases from J, with 9 bases between. The CDR3 nucleotides are TGTGCCAGCAGCCCAGGGGCAGAGACCCAGTACTTC. Amino acids: CASSPGAETQYF.

CDR3 amino acids: CASSQGLRGGTDTQYF. The DNA of the CDR3 is TGTGCCAGCAGCCAAGGTCTGCGGGGTGGGACAGATACGCAGTATTTT. The chain couples TRBV3-1 to TRBJ2-3; maybe TRBD2 (6 bases). Germline V CDR1 and CDR2: LGHDT, YNNKEL (reference sequence). V lost 1 base, J lost 3 bases, and 14 bases lay in between. CDR3 length equals 16 residues.